Listed below are T cell receptor beta chains from one sample, sequenced in a study of CD8 T cells in Susac syndrome. One entry per CDR3 protein results from TCRdb running MiXCR on the immunoSEQ multiplex PCR reads. Of under 200,000 distinct CDR3 sequences listed, approximately 95% are singletons. The sample was CD8+ T cells from PBMCs. These TCRs come from a human donor with multiple sclerosis. Both conserved end residues are part of each CDR3. Each record gives: CDR3 DNA, CDR3 protein, clone size, D gene, J gene, V gene. The D gene is left open where the match is weak. Clone size appears in some rows only: once, few, many, or a class for an expanded clone.

CDR3nt: TGCGCCAGCAGCACCAACAGGGGGGAAGAGACCCAGTACTTC; CDR3aa: CASSTNRGEETQYF; abundance: .; d_gene: TRBD1; j_gene: TRBJ2-5; v_gene: TRBV10-2
CDR3nt: TGCAGCGTTGAAGGCGGCAGACAAACTGAAGCTTTCTTT; CDR3aa: CSVEGGRQTEAFF; abundance: .; d_gene: .; j_gene: TRBJ1-1; v_gene: TRBV29-1
CDR3nt: TGTGCCAGCAGTTACCAGGGGGCTTACGACGAGCAGTACTTC; CDR3aa: CASSYQGAYDEQYF; abundance: .; d_gene: TRBD1; j_gene: TRBJ2-7; v_gene: TRBV6-6
CDR3nt: TGTGCCAGCAGCGTAGGACGGACGAGCTCCTATAATTCACCCCTCCACTTT; CDR3aa: CASSVGRTSSYNSPLHF; abundance: .; d_gene: .; j_gene: TRBJ1-6; v_gene: TRBV9
CDR3nt: TGCAGTGCTAGGCGGACTAGCAGGCAACCCTACGAGCAGTACTTC; CDR3aa: CSARRTSRQPYEQYF; abundance: once; d_gene: TRBD2; j_gene: TRBJ2-7; v_gene: TRBV20-1
CDR3nt: TGTGCCAGCAGCAGGACAGGGGACACCGGGGAGCTGTTTTTT; CDR3aa: CASSRTGDTGELFF; abundance: .; d_gene: TRBD1; j_gene: TRBJ2-2; v_gene: TRBV28
CDR3nt: TGTGCCAGCAGTTTAGCTAGCGGAAGCACAGATACGCAGTATTTT; CDR3aa: CASSLASGSTDTQYF; abundance: .; d_gene: TRBD2; j_gene: TRBJ2-3; v_gene: TRBV28
CDR3nt: TGCAGCGTTGTATCGGGGTCGAGCACCGGGGAGCTGTTTTTT; CDR3aa: CSVVSGSSTGELFF; abundance: .; d_gene: .; j_gene: TRBJ2-2; v_gene: TRBV29-1
CDR3nt: TGTGCCAGCATGGGGGCATCGCAGTATTTT; CDR3aa: CASMGASQYF; abundance: .; d_gene: .; j_gene: TRBJ2-3; v_gene: TRBV25-1
CDR3nt: TGTGCCAGCAGAGGGACTTACTATGGCTACACCTTC; CDR3aa: CASRGTYYGYTF; abundance: .; d_gene: .; j_gene: TRBJ1-2; v_gene: TRBV28
CDR3nt: TGTGCCACCAGCAGATGGGATGGCGGGAGCTCCTACAATGAGCAGTTCTTC; CDR3aa: CATSRWDGGSSYNEQFF; abundance: .; d_gene: TRBD2; j_gene: TRBJ2-1; v_gene: TRBV15
CDR3nt: TGCGCCAGCAGCTTGGCAGGGGGCCGGACTGAAGCTTTCTTT; CDR3aa: CASSLAGGRTEAFF; abundance: .; d_gene: TRBD1; j_gene: TRBJ1-1; v_gene: TRBV5-1
CDR3nt: TGTGCCAGCAGTTTTGCCCCAGGGGGTATGAGCGGAGGCTACACCTTC; CDR3aa: CASSFAPGGMSGGYTF; abundance: .; d_gene: TRBD1; j_gene: TRBJ1-2; v_gene: TRBV27
CDR3nt: TGCAGCGTCGCGGGGGGCGAAGTGAACACCGGGGAGCTGTTTTTT; CDR3aa: CSVAGGEVNTGELFF; abundance: .; d_gene: TRBD2; j_gene: TRBJ2-2; v_gene: TRBV29-1
CDR3nt: TGTGCCAGCAGCCCCTTTGAGGGGGGAACTGAAGCTTTCTTT; CDR3aa: CASSPFEGGTEAFF; abundance: .; d_gene: .; j_gene: TRBJ1-1; v_gene: TRBV4-2
CDR3nt: TGCAGTGCTAGGGTGGACGGTCAGGACTACAATGAGCAGTTCTTC; CDR3aa: CSARVDGQDYNEQFF; abundance: .; d_gene: .; j_gene: TRBJ2-1; v_gene: TRBV20-1
CDR3nt: TGTGCCAGCAGTCCGCCCCCCGAGGGCACCGGGGAGCTGTTTTTT; CDR3aa: CASSPPPEGTGELFF; abundance: .; d_gene: .; j_gene: TRBJ2-2; v_gene: TRBV27
CDR3nt: TGTGCCAGCAGTTTTTTCCCGGGGGGAATGTACAATGAGCAGTTCTTC; CDR3aa: CASSFFPGGMYNEQFF; abundance: .; d_gene: TRBD2; j_gene: TRBJ2-1; v_gene: TRBV27